These T cell receptor beta chains were read from a single sample in a study of monozygotic twins with inflammatory bowel disease. With the 5' RACE reads reprocessed, TCRdb shows one record per CDR3 protein and no DNA. The data show about 450,000 distinct CDR3 sequences, and the top ten clones hold 2.4%. Sequences were obtained from blood. The receptors stem from a human donor with ulcerative colitis or Crohn's disease, or a healthy co-twin of an affected twin (not recorded which). Both conserved end residues are part of each CDR3. The order of the fields is J gene, V gene, CDR3 protein.

TRBJ2-2,TRBV27,CASSSARTTGELFF
TRBJ2-6,TRBV24-1,CAIEGRLTSSGANVLTF
TRBJ1-1,TRBV12-3/TRBV12-4,CASSPRQGSGTEAFF
TRBJ1-2,TRBV30,CAWSEGANYGYTF
TRBJ2-5,TRBV5-1,CASSVTTGVETQYF
TRBJ1-4,TRBV29-1,CSVGDSRSEKLFF
TRBJ2-3,TRBV5-6,CASSLGRRTDTQYF
TRBJ1-1,TRBV7-2,CASSLVGRTEAFF
TRBJ1-1,TRBV28,CACSRPSAAMNTEAFF
TRBJ1-2,TRBV5-1,CASTGGPYGYTF
TRBJ2-7,TRBV2,CASRRPGLAQYEQYF
TRBJ2-7,TRBV6-5,CASSSIGQGFSYEQYF
TRBJ2-1,TRBV12-3/TRBV12-4,CASSSDGSYNEQFF
TRBJ2-6,TRBV19,CASSIKGLAGANVLTF
TRBJ2-7,TRBV6-5,CAIRDSGIEQYF
TRBJ2-2,TRBV6-5,CASSLSTGAGTGELFF
TRBJ1-5,TRBV3-1,CASSQLHGNQPQHF
TRBJ1-1,TRBV7-8,CASSLVFGTGNTEAFF
TRBJ1-1,TRBV7-2,CASSFTGGQNTEAFF
TRBJ2-3,TRBV20-1,CSALAGAEDTQYF
TRBJ2-3,TRBV12-3/TRBV12-4,CASSLQGSEYTQYF
TRBJ2-1,TRBV20-1,CSARLWAFNEQFF
TRBJ1-4,TRBV5-1,CASSLSPDRSNEKLFF
TRBJ1-1,TRBV5-1,CASSGGTSNTEAFF
TRBJ2-2,TRBV30,CAWQKGFDTGELFF
TRBJ2-7,TRBV5-1,CASSPFNPAGSNEQYF